A selection of T cell receptor beta chains follows, all from one sample in a study of human T cells and chemical hapten exposure. MiXCR was run by TCRdb on the RACE reads, yielding one entry per CDR3 protein. Of tens of thousands of distinct CDR3 sequences in the sample, roughly 12% are singletons; the top ten hold around 2.4%. Source: whole blood, taken in connection with sensitization to the hapten diphenylcyclopropenone (DPC). These receptor sequences come from a young man with alopecia areata. Some clones in this sample may be carry-over from other donors' samples. CDR3s include the opening cysteine and the closing phenylalanine or tryptophan. The D gene is left open where the match is weak. Clone size is not always given. Where it is, it says once, few, many or a class for expanded clones.

clone size	V gene	J gene	D gene	CDR3 protein	CDR3 DNA
.	TRBV15	TRBJ2-7	.	CATSRVDEGYEQYF	TGTGCCACCAGCAGAGTCGATGAAGGGTACGAGCAGTACTTC
few	TRBV3-1	TRBJ2-7	.	CASSQFIGAIIYEQYF	TGTGCCAGCAGCCAATTTATCGGGGCCATCATCTACGAGCAGTACTTC
.	TRBV6-2/TRBV6-3	TRBJ2-7	.	CASRDYRGEQYF	TGTGCCAGCAGAGACTATAGAGGCGAGCAGTACTTC
.	TRBV6-6	TRBJ2-5	.	CASSYPPFHGGETQYF	TGTGCCAGCAGTTACCCCCCCTTCCATGGGGGAGAGACCCAGTACTTC
many	TRBV7-9	TRBJ2-5	.	CASSLFGGNQETQYF	TGTGCCAGCAGCTTATTCGGGGGAAATCAAGAGACCCAGTACTTC
.	TRBV20-1	TRBJ2-7	TRBD2	CSARDGGAGYEQYF	TGCAGTGCTAGAGACGGGGGGGCCGGGTACGAGCAGTACTTC
few	TRBV29-1	TRBJ2-3	.	CSVDNGISTDTQYF	TGCAGCGTTGATAACGGAATTAGCACAGATACGCAGTATTTT
many	TRBV5-5	TRBJ1-5	.	CASSLERSGFFGQPQHF	TGTGCCAGCAGCTTGGAGAGGTCAGGGTTCTTCGGCCAGCCCCAGCATTTT
many	TRBV10-3	TRBJ1-5	.	CAISGSGADSNQPQHF	TGTGCCATCAGTGGGTCAGGGGCCGATAGCAATCAGCCCCAGCATTTT
.	TRBV29-1	TRBJ1-5	.	CSARSGNSNQPQHF	TGCAGCGCTCGGTCAGGGAATAGCAATCAGCCCCAGCATTTT
.	TRBV9	TRBJ2-1	.	CASSSQRVPNSYNEQFF	TGTGCCAGCAGCTCCCAGAGGGTCCCTAACTCCTACAATGAGCAGTTCTTC
many	TRBV20-1	TRBJ1-5	.	CSARAGRTRNQPQHF	TGCAGTGCTAGAGCCGGACGGACGAGGAATCAGCCCCAGCATTTT
.	TRBV2	TRBJ1-1	.	CASSETRALLNTEAFF	TGTGCCAGCAGTGAAACTCGGGCGCTCTTGAACACTGAAGCTTTCTTT
many	TRBV5-6	TRBJ1-1	TRBD1	CASSEDRHTEAFF	TGTGCCAGCAGCGAGGACAGGCACACTGAAGCTTTCTTT
many	TRBV6-1	TRBJ1-5	.	CASSPFGTFSNQPQHF	TGTGCCAGCAGTCCATTCGGGACCTTTAGCAATCAGCCCCAGCATTTT
few	TRBV6-5	TRBJ2-1	.	CASSYLASKGNEQFF	TGTGCCAGCAGTTACCTCGCCTCTAAGGGAAATGAGCAGTTCTTC
many	TRBV6-1	TRBJ1-4	TRBD1	CASSESRRGLGEKLFF	TGTGCCAGCAGTGAAAGTAGAAGGGGGCTTGGTGAAAAACTGTTTTTT
.	TRBV5-4	TRBJ2-5	TRBD2	CASSLAGEGGTQYF	TGTGCCAGCAGCTTGGCCGGGGAGGGTGGGACCCAGTACTTC
few	TRBV7-9	TRBJ2-7	TRBD1	CASSSPGQGSYEQYF	TGTGCCAGCAGCTCTCCGGGACAGGGATCCTACGAGCAGTACTTC
.	TRBV12-3/TRBV12-4	TRBJ1-1	.	CASSPLTRVVNTEAFF	TGTGCCAGCAGTCCTTTGACCCGGGTCGTGAACACTGAAGCTTTCTTT
.	TRBV5-4	TRBJ2-5	.	CASSLLGRAETQYF	TGTGCCAGCAGCTTGTTAGGGCGGGCAGAGACCCAGTACTTC
.	TRBV18	TRBJ2-7	TRBD2	CASSQGTTSYERYF	TGTGCCAGCTCACAGGGGACTACCTCCTACGAGCGGTACTTC
.	TRBV5-4	TRBJ2-3	.	CASSPPTHTDTQYF	TGTGCCAGCAGCCCCCCGACACATACAGATACGCAGTATTTT
many	TRBV3-1	TRBJ2-7	.	CASSQIYEQYF	TGTGCCAGCAGCCAAATTTACGAGCAGTACTTC
.	TRBV27	TRBJ2-2	.	CASNPRGAIYTGELFF	TGTGCCAGCAATCCCCGAGGGGCTATCTACACCGGGGAGCTGTTTTTT
many	TRBV20-1	TRBJ2-5	TRBD2	CSARAPRGGLETQYF	TGCAGTGCTAGAGCCCCTCGCGGGGGGTTGGAGACCCAGTACTTC
few	TRBV5-1	TRBJ2-7	.	CASSGGISTYEQYF	TGCGCCAGCAGCGGAGGCATTTCAACCTACGAGCAGTACTTC
few	TRBV5-1	TRBJ2-5	.	CASSEGRRETQYF	TGCGCCAGCAGCGAGGGAAGGAGAGAGACCCAGTACTTC
.	TRBV5-1	TRBJ1-5	.	CASSLDTLNQPQHF	TGCGCCAGCAGCTTAGACACGCTGAATCAGCCCCAGCATTTT
many	TRBV2	TRBJ2-5	.	CASTFPETQYF	TGTGCCAGCACTTTTCCGGAGACCCAGTACTTC
.	TRBV19	TRBJ2-3	.	CASIFLEGKLADTQYF	TGTGCCAGTATCTTTCTCGAGGGGAAGTTGGCAGATACGCAGTATTTT
.	TRBV30	TRBJ1-4	.	CAWSKGGGFTEKLFF	TGTGCCTGGAGCAAAGGCGGGGGTTTTACTGAAAAACTGTTTTTT
few	TRBV28	TRBJ2-2	.	CASSYSDRLYTGELFF	TGTGCCAGCAGTTACTCCGACAGGCTATACACCGGGGAGCTGTTTTTT
.	TRBV6-5	TRBJ1-1	.	CASSPPGALNTEAFF	TGTGCCAGCAGTCCGCCGGGAGCGCTTAACACTGAAGCTTTCTTT
many	TRBV7-2	TRBJ2-5	TRBD1	CASRSPGQGGETQYF	TGTGCCAGCAGGTCGCCGGGACAGGGAGGGGAGACCCAGTACTTC
few	TRBV4-2	TRBJ1-1	TRBD1	CASSQDRGTGLNTEAFF	TGTGCCAGCAGCCAAGATAGGGGGACAGGGTTGAACACTGAAGCTTTCTTT
many	TRBV3-1	TRBJ1-2	.	CASSQVPHSYGYTF	TGTGCCAGCAGCCAAGTTCCACACAGCTATGGCTACACCTTC
.	TRBV7-2	TRBJ1-5	.	CASSLEVWGEQPQHF	TGTGCCAGCAGCTTAGAGGTGTGGGGCGAACAGCCCCAGCATTTT
few	TRBV28	TRBJ1-6	.	CASSFRPDYNSPLHF	TGTGCCAGCAGTTTCAGGCCAGACTATAATTCACCCCTCCACTTT
few	TRBV18	TRBJ1-5	.	CASSPFSAPSNQPQHF	TGTGCCAGCTCACCCTTCTCGGCTCCTAGCAATCAGCCCCAGCATTTT
few	TRBV5-1	TRBJ2-3	.	CASSLAPLAELTDTQYF	TGCGCCAGCAGCTTGGCCCCCTTAGCGGAGCTCACAGATACGCAGTATTTT
.	TRBV7-3	TRBJ1-1	.	CASSLTPTDMNTEAFF	TGTGCCAGCAGCTTAACCCCGACAGATATGAACACTGAAGCTTTCTTT
few	TRBV6-5	TRBJ1-1	TRBD1	CASSTGTGINTEAFF	TGTGCCAGCAGTACCGGGACAGGGATAAACACTGAAGCTTTCTTT
.	TRBV6-6	TRBJ2-1	TRBD2	CASSYPGTSGGSTAYNEQFF	TGTGCCAGCAGTTACCCCGGGACTAGCGGGGGGTCCACAGCGTACAATGAGCAGTTCTTC
.	TRBV20-1	TRBJ2-7	.	CSALPLIYEQYF	TGCAGTGCCCTACCCCTAATATACGAGCAGTACTTC
few	TRBV12-3/TRBV12-4	TRBJ2-7	.	CASSARAYEQYF	TGTGCCAGCAGTGCCCGGGCCTACGAGCAGTACTTC
.	TRBV7-6	TRBJ2-1	.	CASSLAPQYQAQGYEQFF	TGTGCCAGCAGCTTAGCACCCCAATACCAGGCCCAGGGCTATGAGCAGTTCTTC
once	TRBV4-2	TRBJ2-7	.	CASSRPDEQYF	TGTGCCAGCAGCCGGCCCGACGAGCAGTACTTC
.	TRBV29-1	TRBJ1-3	.	CSAVGADSGNTIFF	TGCAGCGCCGTTGGAGCAGACTCTGGAAACACCATATTTTTT
many	TRBV5-1	TRBJ2-1	.	CASSLKWGAGNEQFF	TGCGCCAGCAGCCTTAAGTGGGGCGCGGGTAATGAGCAGTTCTTC
many	TRBV10-2	TRBJ2-5	.	CASSEGGHGTQYF	TGCGCCAGCAGTGAGGGGGGGCACGGGACCCAGTACTTC
many	TRBV4-1	TRBJ2-2	.	CASSQVSSVTGELFF	TGCGCCAGCAGCCAAGTCTCTTCAGTCACCGGGGAGCTGTTTTTT
many	TRBV29-1	TRBJ1-1	TRBD1	CSVEVYRGGLPEAFF	TGCAGCGTTGAAGTCTACAGGGGAGGACTCCCTGAAGCTTTCTTT